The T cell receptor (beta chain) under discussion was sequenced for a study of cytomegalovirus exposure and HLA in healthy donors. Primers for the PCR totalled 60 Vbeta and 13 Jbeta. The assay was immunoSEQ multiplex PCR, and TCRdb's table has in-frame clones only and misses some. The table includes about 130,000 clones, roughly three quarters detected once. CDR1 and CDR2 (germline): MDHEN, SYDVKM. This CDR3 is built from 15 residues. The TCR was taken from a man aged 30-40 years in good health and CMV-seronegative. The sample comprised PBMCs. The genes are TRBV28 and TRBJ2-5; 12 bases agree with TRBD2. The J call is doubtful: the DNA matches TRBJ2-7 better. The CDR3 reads CASSFGLAGLYEQYF. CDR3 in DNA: TGTGCCAGCAGCTTCGGACTAGCGGGATTGTACGAGCAGTACTTC.